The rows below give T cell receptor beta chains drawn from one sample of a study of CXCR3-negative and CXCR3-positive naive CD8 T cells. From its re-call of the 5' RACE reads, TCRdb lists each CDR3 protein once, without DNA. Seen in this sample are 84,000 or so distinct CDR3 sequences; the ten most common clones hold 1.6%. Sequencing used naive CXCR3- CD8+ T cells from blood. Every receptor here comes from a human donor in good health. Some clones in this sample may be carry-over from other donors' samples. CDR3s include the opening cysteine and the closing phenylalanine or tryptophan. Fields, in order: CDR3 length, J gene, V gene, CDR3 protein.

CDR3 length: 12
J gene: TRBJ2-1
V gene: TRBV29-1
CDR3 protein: CSEADYNNEQFF

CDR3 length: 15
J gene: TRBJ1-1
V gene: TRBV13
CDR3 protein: CASSLGDTYNTEAFF

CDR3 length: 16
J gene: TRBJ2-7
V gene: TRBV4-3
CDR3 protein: CASSQFSGTGPYEQYF

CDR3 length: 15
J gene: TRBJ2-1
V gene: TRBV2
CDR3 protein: CASWIGGGWNNEQFF

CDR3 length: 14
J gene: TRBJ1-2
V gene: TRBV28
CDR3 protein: CASRMPGANYGYTF

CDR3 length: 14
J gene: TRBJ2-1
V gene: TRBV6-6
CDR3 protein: CASSSYRVQDEQFF

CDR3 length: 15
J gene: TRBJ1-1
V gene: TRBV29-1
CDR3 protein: CSVEWGQGEGTEAFF

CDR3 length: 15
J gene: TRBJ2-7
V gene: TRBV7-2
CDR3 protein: CASSLEVVGSYEQYF

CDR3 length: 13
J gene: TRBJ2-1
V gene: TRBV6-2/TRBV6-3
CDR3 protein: CASSYGQGYEQFF

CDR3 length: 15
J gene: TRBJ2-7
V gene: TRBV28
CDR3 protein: CASSWTLGTSYEQYF

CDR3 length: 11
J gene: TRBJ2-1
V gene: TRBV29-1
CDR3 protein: CSVGKLVEQFF

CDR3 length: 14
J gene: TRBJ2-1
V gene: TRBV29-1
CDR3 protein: CSVESAIFYNEQFF

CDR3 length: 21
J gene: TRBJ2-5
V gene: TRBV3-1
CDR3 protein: CASSQCLGGGARARLQETQYF

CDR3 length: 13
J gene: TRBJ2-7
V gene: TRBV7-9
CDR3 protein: CASSPDLSYEQYF

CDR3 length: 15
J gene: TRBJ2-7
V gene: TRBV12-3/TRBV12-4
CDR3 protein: CASSLLGYRGYEQYF

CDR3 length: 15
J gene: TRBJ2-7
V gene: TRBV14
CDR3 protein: CASSQWDRATYEQYF

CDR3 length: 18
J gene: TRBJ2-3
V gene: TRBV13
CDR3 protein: CASSLTFIAGGTTDTQYF

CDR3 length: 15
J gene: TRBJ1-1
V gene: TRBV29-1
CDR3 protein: CSVDPGTKENTEAFF

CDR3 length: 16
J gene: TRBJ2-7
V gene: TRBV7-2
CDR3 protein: CASSFGIKTASYEQYF

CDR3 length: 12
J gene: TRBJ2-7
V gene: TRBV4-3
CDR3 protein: CASSRDGSEQYF

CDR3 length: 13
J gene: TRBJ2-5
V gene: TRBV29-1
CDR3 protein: CSVVASGQETQYF

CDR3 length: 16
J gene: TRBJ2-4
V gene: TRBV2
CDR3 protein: CASSETASGGINIQYF

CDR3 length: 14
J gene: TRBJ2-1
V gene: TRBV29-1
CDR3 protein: CSVEGLTAYNEQFF

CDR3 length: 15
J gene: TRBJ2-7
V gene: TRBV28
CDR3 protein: CASSWRGILGIEQYF

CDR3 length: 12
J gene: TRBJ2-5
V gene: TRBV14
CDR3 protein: CASSHKKETQYF

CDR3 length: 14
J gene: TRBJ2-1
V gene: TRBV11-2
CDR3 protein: CASSHVSGDVEQFF

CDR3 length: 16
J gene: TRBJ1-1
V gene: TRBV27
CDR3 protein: CASSPSLGELGTEAFF

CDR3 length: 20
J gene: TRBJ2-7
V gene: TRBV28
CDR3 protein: CANCGGTDEERTGLPYEQYF

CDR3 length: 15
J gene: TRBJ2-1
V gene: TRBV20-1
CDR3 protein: CSAGDARAQYNEQFF